The clone carrying this T cell receptor (beta chain) was counted ten times or more. Its specificity is not known. This record belongs to a study of blood T cells in healthy people across ages. Notes on the study in general: Compared with aged donors, long-lived donors showed fewer expanded clones, suggesting selection.

This CDR3 has 14 residues. In germline, CDR1 is MNHEY, CDR2 SMNVEV (reference sequence). V shed 8 bases and J 9 bases; nucleotides not matched to a gene: 9. Using a J-beta primer mix together with a sample-barcoded 5' primer, a second PCR was run for about 6 to 12 cycles. Using its own MiXCR run on the 5' RACE reads, TCRdb lists one record per CDR3 protein. Of 900,000 to 950,000 distinct CDR3 sequences in the sample, approximately 32% were seen once. The data also belong to a second study, concerning T cells of mothers and their children.

This clonotype originated in a woman aged 40 to 50 in good health. The chain is built from TRBV27 and TRBJ2-1; 11 bases fit TRBD1. The sequencing input was blood. CDR3 sequence reads: CASSKDRGRGEQFF. DNA of the CDR3: TGTGCCAGCTCAAAGGACAGGGGGCGCGGTGAGCAGTTCTTC.